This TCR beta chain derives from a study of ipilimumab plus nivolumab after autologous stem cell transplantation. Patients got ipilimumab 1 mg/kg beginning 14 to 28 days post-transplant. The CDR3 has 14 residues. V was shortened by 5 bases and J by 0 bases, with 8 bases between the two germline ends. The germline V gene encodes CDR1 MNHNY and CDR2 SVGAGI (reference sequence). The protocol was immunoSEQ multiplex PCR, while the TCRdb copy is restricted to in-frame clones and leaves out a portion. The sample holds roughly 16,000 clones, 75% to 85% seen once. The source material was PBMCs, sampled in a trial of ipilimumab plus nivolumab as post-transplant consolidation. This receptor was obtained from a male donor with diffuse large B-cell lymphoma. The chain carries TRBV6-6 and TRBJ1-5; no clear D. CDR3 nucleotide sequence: TGTGCCAGCAGTGACTGGAATAGCAATCAGCCCCAGCATTTT. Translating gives CASSDWNSNQPQHF.